The rows below give T cell receptor beta chains drawn from one sample of a study of blood T cell repertoires in COVID-19. Method: immunoSEQ multiplex PCR; TCRdb's copy keeps in-frame clones and lacks some. The data hold about 440,000 clones, with roughly 89% observed a single time. Sample: peripheral blood. These receptors all stem from a woman in her thirties with acute or convalescent COVID-19. The CDR3 runs from the conserved cysteine through the conserved F or W. A D gene is named only where the DNA matches it firmly. Clone size, where shown, is once, few, many, or a class for clones that have expanded.

TRBV11-1	14	NA	NA	TRBJ1-1	TGTGCCAGCAGCTTAGCGGGGACATTGACTGAAGCTTTCTTT	CASSLAGTLTEAFF
TRBV10-3	16	few	TRBD1	TRBJ1-1	TGTGCCATCAGTGAGTCCGGGACAGGGGGCTCGTCCGAAGCTTTCTTT	CAISESGTGGSSEAFF
TRBV6-5	15	NA	NA	TRBJ1-6	TGTGCCAGCAGTCCCGGGGGTGGGGTCCCTTCACCCCTCCACTTT	CASSPGGGVPSPLHF
TRBV6-6	14	NA	NA	TRBJ2-3	TGTGCCAGCAGTTACGGCTTCGGCGGCGATACGCAGTATTTT	CASSYGFGGDTQYF
TRBV28	16	once	NA	TRBJ2-5	TGTGCCAGCAGTTTATGGGTCAGGGGCTACCAAGAGACCCAGTACTTC	CASSLWVRGYQETQYF
TRBV2	13	once	NA	TRBJ2-3	TGTGCCACCAGTCCCTCTGACTCCTCACCGCAGTATTTT	CATSPSDSSPQYF
TRBV28	15	NA	NA	TRBJ1-2	TGTGCCAGCAGTCCGACGGTGGGGGCCTTCTATGGCTACACCTTC	CASSPTVGAFYGYTF
TRBV2	15	once	TRBD2	TRBJ2-1	TGTGCCAGCAGCTCGACTAGCGGCTCCGCCAATGAGCAGTTCTTC	CASSSTSGSANEQFF
TRBV2	12	NA	NA	TRBJ1-1	TGTGCCAGCAGTGAAGGGAGGGGTGAAGCTTTCTTT	CASSEGRGEAFF
TRBV11-2	15	NA	NA	TRBJ2-7	TGTGCCAGCAGCCCCCTAGGCCAAGCTCCCAACGAGCAGTACTTC	CASSPLGQAPNEQYF
TRBV19	15	NA	NA	TRBJ1-3	TGTGCCAGTAGTCCAGGGGTGCTCTCTGGAAACACCATATATTTT	CASSPGVLSGNTIYF
TRBV11-3	19	NA	TRBD2	TRBJ2-3	TGTGCCAGCAGCCCGGGACTAGCGGGGTCCTCATTTAGCACAGATACGCAGTATTTT	CASSPGLAGSSFSTDTQYF
TRBV5-4	16	once	TRBD1	TRBJ1-2	TGTGCCAGCAGCTTGATTCACGGGACAGGGGTGGGAGGCTACACCTTC	CASSLIHGTGVGGYTF
TRBV24-1	15	NA	NA	TRBJ1-5	TGTGCCACCAGTGACCCTCGACAGGGCAATCAGCCCCAGCATTTT	CATSDPRQGNQPQHF
TRBV27	15	NA	TRBD1	TRBJ2-5	TGTGCCAGTTCCACCGGGACAGGGGGACAAGAGACCCAGTACTTC	CASSTGTGGQETQYF
TRBV11-3	17	NA	NA	TRBJ2-7	TGTGCCAGCAGCTTAGTATTCGGCAGGTATCAAGTCTACGAGCAGTACTTC	CASSLVFGRYQVYEQYF
TRBV4-1	13	once	NA	TRBJ1-5	TGCGCCAGCAGCCCTCAGGCAGATCAGCCCCAGCATTTT	CASSPQADQPQHF
TRBV9	14	NA	NA	TRBJ2-3	TGTGCCAGCAGCGTAGACGGTAGCGGCGATACGCAGTATTTT	CASSVDGSGDTQYF
TRBV7-8	14	NA	NA	TRBJ1-5	TGTGCCAGCAGCTTAGAGAGAGGGAATCAGCCCCAGCATTTT	CASSLERGNQPQHF
TRBV6-1	16	few	TRBD1	TRBJ1-6	TGTGCCAGCAGTGCTCGGGACAGGCCCTCCAATTCACCCCTCCACTTT	CASSARDRPSNSPLHF
TRBV2	15	NA	TRBD1	TRBJ1-4	TGTGCCAGCAACCGACAGGGGAGGTCTAATGAAAAACTGTTTTTT	CASNRQGRSNEKLFF
TRBV24-1	15	few	TRBD2	TRBJ2-7	TGTGCCACCAGTGATGCCCGGGGGGGGACGGGCGAGCAGTACTTC	CATSDARGGTGEQYF
TRBV30	14	NA	NA	TRBJ1-2	TGTGCCTGGCAACGGGAGGCGGCCGGGTATGGCTACACCTTC	CAWQREAAGYGYTF
TRBV5-1	15	NA	NA	TRBJ2-5	TGCGCCAGCAGCTTGGGGTGGGCCGGAGGGGAGACCCAGTACTTC	CASSLGWAGGETQYF
TRBV30	14	few	NA	TRBJ1-5	TGTGCCTGGAGACGACGGGGAGAAAGTCAGCCCCAGCATTTT	CAWRRRGESQPQHF
TRBV28	15	once	TRBD2	TRBJ2-2	TGTGCCAGCAGACGAAAGCGGGGGGGCCCCGGGGAGCTGTTTTTT	CASRRKRGGPGELFF
TRBV5-5	17	NA	TRBD2	TRBJ2-2	TGTGCCAGCAGCTGGGCTAGCGGGGGAAGAAACACCGGGGAGCTGTTTTTT	CASSWASGGRNTGELFF
TRBV30	13	NA	NA	TRBJ1-1	TGTGCCTGGAGTGTAGGAGAGAACACTGAAGCTTTCTTT	CAWSVGENTEAFF
TRBV5-1	15	NA	NA	TRBJ2-3	TGCGCCAGTCAACCCGGGATCACTAGCACAGATACGCAGTATTTT	CASQPGITSTDTQYF
TRBV12-3/TRBV12-4	13	NA	NA	TRBJ1-1	TGTGCCAGCAGCTCGAGTATGAACACTGAAGCTTTCTTT	CASSSSMNTEAFF